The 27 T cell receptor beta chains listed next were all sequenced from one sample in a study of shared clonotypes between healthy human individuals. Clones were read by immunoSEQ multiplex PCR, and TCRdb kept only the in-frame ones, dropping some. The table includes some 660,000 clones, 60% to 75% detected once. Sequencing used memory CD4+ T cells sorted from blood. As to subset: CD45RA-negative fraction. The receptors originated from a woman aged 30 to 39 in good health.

The CDR3, as DNA: TGTGTTAGCCCAGGGCCCGCGGGCTACACCTTC. Translating it yields CVSPGPAGYTF. V usage is TRBV6-5 and J usage is TRBJ1-2; a weak D match, TRBD1 (5 bases). The CDR3 is 11 amino acids. Germline V gene data show CDR1 as MNHEY and CDR2 as SVGAGI.

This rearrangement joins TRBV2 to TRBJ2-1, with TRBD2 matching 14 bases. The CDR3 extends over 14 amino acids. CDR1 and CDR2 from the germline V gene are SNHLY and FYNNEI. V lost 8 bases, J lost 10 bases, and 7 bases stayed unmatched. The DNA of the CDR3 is TGTGCCAGCTCGGGACTAGCGGGAGTAGGGGAGCAGTTCTTC. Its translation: CASSGLAGVGEQFF.

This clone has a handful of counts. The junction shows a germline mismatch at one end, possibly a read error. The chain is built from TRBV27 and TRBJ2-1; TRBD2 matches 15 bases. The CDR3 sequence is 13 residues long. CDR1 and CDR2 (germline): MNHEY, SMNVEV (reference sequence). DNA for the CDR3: TGTGCCAGCAGTCGGACTAGCGGGAGGGCCGCGGTCTTC. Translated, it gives CASSRTSGRAAVF.

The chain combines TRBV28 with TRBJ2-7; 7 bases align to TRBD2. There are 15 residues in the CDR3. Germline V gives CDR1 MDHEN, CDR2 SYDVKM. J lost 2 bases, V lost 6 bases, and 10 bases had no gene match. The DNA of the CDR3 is TGTGCCAGCAGCCGTAAACTAGCGCACGCCTACGAGCAGTACTTC. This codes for CASSRKLAHAYEQYF.

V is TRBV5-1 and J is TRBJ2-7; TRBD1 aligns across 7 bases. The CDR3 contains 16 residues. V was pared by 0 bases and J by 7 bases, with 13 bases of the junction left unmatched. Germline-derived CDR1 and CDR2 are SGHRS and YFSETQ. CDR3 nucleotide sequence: TGCGCCAGCAGCTTGGGGTCCCTCAGGGGGAAGGGGGAGCAGTACTTC. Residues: CASSLGSLRGKGEQYF.

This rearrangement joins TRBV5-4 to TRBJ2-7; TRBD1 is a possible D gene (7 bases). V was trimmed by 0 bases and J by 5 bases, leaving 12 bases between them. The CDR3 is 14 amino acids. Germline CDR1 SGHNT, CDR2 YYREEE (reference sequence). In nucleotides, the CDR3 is TGTGCCAGCAGCTTGGTCGGAGGGGGCCACGAGCAGTACTTC. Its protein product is CASSLVGGGHEQYF.

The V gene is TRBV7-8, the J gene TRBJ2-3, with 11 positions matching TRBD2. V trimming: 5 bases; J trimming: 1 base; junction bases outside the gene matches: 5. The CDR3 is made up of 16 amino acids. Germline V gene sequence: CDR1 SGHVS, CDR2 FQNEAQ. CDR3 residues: CASSPRLAGRTDTQYF. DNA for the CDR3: TGTGCCAGCAGCCCCCGACTAGCGGGACGCACAGATACGCAGTATTTT.

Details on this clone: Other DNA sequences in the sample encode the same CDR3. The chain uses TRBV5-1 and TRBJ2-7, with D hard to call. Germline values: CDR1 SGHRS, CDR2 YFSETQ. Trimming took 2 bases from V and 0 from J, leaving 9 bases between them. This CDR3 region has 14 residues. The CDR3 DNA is TGCGCCAGCAGCTTCTCTGGTGGCTCCTACGAGCAGTACTTC. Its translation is CASSFSGGSYEQYF.

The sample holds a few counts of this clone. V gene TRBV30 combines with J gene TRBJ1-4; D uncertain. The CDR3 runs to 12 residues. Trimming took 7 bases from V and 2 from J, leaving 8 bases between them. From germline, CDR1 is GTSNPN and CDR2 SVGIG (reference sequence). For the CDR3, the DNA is TGTGCCTTGATGGGGACTAATGAAAAACTGTTTTTT. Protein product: CALMGTNEKLFF.

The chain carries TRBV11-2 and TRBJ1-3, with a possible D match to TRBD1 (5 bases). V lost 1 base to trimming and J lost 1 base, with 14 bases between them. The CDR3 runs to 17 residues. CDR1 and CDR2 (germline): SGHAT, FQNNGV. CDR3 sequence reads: CASSLGLTGVSGNTIYF. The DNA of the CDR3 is TGTGCCAGCAGCTTAGGCCTAACAGGAGTTTCTGGAAACACCATATATTTT.

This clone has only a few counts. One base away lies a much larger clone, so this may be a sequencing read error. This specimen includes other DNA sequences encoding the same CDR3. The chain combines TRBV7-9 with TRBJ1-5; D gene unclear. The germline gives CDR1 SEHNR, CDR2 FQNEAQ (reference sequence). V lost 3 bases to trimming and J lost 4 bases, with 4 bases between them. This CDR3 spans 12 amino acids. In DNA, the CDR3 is TGTGCCAGCAGCTTCCAGAATCAGCCCCAGCATTTT. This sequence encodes CASSFQNQPQHF.

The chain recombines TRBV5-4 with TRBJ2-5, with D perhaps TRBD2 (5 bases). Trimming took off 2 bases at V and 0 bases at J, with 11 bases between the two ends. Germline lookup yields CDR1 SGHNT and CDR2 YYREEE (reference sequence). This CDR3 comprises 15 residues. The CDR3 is CASSFALGNQETQYF. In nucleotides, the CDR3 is TGTGCCAGCAGCTTCGCACTAGGAAACCAAGAGACCCAGTACTTC.

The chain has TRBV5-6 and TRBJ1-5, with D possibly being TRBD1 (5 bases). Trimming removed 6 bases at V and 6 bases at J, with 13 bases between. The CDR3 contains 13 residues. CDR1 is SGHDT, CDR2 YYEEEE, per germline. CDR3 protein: CASNRQFCQPQHF. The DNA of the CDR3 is TGTGCCAGCAACAGACAGTTCTGTCAGCCCCAGCATTTT.

The CDR3 coding sequence is TGTGCCAGCTCACCTAGCGAAGATCAGCCCCAGCATTTT. Residues: CASSPSEDQPQHF. The chain is built from TRBV18 and TRBJ1-5; D not resolved. CDR3 length equals 13 residues. CDR1 is KGHSH and CDR2 is LQKENI in the germline V gene. The V end lost 3 bases, the J end lost 5 bases, and 8 bases lay between the germline ends.

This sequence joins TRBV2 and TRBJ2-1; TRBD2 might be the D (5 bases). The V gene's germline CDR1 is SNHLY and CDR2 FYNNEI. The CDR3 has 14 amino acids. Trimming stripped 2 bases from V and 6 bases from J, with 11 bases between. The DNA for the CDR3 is TGTGCCAGCAGTGAAACCGGGAATGGCAATGAGCAGTTCTTC. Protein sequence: CASSETGNGNEQFF.

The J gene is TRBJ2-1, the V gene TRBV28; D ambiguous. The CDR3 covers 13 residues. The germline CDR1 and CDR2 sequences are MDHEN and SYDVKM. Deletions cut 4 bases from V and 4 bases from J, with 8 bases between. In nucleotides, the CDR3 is TGTGCCAGCAGTTCCTGGCAGTACAATGAGCAGTTCTTC. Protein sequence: CASSSWQYNEQFF.

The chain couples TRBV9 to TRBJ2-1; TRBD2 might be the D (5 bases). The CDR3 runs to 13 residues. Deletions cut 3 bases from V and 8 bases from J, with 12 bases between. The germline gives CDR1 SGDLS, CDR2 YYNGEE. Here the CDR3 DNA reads TGTGCCAGCAGCGGACCCCTGGACTATGAGCAGTTCTTC. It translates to CASSGPLDYEQFF.

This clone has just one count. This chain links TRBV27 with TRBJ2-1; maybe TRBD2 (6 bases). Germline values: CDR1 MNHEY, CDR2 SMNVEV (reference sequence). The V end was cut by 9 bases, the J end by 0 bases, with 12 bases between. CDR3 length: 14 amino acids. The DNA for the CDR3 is TGTGCCAGACGTCGGAGGGCCTCCTACAATGAGCAGTTCTTC. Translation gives CARRRRASYNEQFF.

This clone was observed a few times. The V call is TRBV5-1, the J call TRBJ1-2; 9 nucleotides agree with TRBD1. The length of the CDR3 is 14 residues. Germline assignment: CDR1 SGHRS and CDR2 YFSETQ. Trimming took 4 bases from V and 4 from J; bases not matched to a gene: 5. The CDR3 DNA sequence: TGCGCCAGCAGCATGGACAGGGGCCGCTATGGCTACACCTTC. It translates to CASSMDRGRYGYTF.

The CDR3 is CASTDGTVVEKLFF. The CDR3 DNA sequence: TGCGCCAGCACCGACGGGACAGTGGTAGAAAAACTGTTTTTT. The V gene is TRBV5-1, the J gene TRBJ1-4; TRBD1 agrees at 7 bases. The ends lost 6 bases at V and 8 bases at J; junction bases unmatched: 10. This CDR3 contains 14 residues. Germline-derived CDR1 and CDR2 are SGHRS and YFSETQ.

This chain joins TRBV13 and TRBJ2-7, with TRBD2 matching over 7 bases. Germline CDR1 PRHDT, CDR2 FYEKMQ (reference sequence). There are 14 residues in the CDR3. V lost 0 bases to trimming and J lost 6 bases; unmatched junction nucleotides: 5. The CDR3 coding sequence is TGTGCCAGCAGCTTAGGACTAGCGTATGGCGAGCAGTACTTC. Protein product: CASSLGLAYGEQYF.

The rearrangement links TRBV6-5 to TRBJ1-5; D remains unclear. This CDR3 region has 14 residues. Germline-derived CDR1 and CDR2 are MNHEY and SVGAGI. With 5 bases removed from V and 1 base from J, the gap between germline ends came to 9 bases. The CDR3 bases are TGTGCCAGCAGTAAGACAAACAGCAATCAGCCCCAGCATTTT. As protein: CASSKTNSNQPQHF.

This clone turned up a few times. The CDR3 region has the DNA TGTGCCAGCAGTTTAGTCGGCCCACCGGATGAGCAGTTCTTC. It translates to CASSLVGPPDEQFF. This chain connects TRBV28 to TRBJ2-1; D is unclear. The CDR3 has 14 amino acids. Trimming shortened V by 2 bases and J by 8 bases, and 13 bases separated the two germline ends. Germline CDR1 MDHEN, CDR2 SYDVKM.

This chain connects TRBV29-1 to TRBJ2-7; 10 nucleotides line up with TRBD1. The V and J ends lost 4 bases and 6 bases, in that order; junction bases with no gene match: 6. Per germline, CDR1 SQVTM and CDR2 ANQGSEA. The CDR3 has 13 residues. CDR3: CSVVTGGRVEQYF. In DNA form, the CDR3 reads TGCAGCGTTGTGACAGGGGGCCGTGTCGAGCAGTACTTC.

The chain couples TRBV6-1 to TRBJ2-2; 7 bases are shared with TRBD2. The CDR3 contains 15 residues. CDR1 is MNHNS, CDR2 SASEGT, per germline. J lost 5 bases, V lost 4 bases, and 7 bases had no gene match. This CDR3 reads CASSVSGGGTGELFF. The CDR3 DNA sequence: TGTGCCAGCAGTGTGTCCGGGGGAGGGACCGGGGAGCTGTTTTTT.

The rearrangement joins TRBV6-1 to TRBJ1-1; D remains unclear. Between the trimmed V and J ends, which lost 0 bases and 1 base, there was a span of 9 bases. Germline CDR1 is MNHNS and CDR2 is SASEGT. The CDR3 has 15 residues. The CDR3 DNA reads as TGTGCCAGCAGTGAAGCGCGACTGACGAACACTGAAGCTTTCTTT. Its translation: CASSEARLTNTEAFF.

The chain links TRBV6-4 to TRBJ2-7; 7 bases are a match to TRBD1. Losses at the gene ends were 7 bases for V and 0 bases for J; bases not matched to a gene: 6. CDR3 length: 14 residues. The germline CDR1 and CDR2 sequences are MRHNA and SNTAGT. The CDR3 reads CASTDRDFSYEQYF. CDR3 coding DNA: TGTGCCAGCACCGACAGGGATTTCTCCTACGAGCAGTACTTC.